What follows are 3 T cell receptor beta chains derived from one specimen sequenced in a study of T cell responses to AZD1222 COVID-19 vaccine. Some clones are missing from TCRdb's copy, which holds only in-frame ones; the method was immunoSEQ multiplex PCR. The table has about 110,000 clones, about 82% seen once. The source material was peripheral blood, sampled on day 0 of AZD1222 vaccination. Receptor source: an adult in good health.

V gene TRBV6-5 combines with J gene TRBJ1-2; D is possibly TRBD1 (5 bases). Germline assignment: CDR1 MNHEY and CDR2 SVGAGI. V was trimmed by 2 bases and J by 2 bases, leaving 9 bases between them. The CDR3 sequence is 14 residues long. The CDR3 region has the DNA TGTGCCAGCAGTTACCCGACAGAGAACTATGGCTACACCTTC. Its translation: CASSYPTENYGYTF.

This rearrangement joins TRBV19 to TRBJ2-3; D may be TRBD1 or TRBD2 (5 bases each). This CDR3 is 16 amino acids long. Trimming stripped 4 bases from V and 3 bases from J, with 17 bases between. Germline V gene sequence: CDR1 LNHDA, CDR2 SQIVND (reference sequence). CDR3 sequence reads: CASSRQGPGSTDTQYF. In DNA form, the CDR3 reads TGTGCCAGTAGTAGGCAGGGTCCAGGGAGTACAGATACGCAGTATTTT. The full variable domain, in which reference TRBV19 and TRBJ2-3 provide the parts outside the CDR3, is DGGITQSPKYLFRKEGQNVTLSCEQNLNHDAMYWYRQDPGQGLRLIYYSQIVNDFQKGDIAEGYSVSREKKESFPLTVTSAQKNPTAFYLCASSRQGPGSTDTQYFGPGTRLTVL.

The chain carries TRBV29-1 and TRBJ1-1, with TRBD1 matching 7 bases. This CDR3 is built from 13 residues. After removal of 7 bases from V and 1 base from J, the junction contained 6 bases not matched to a gene. CDR1 is SQVTM, CDR2 ANQGSEA, per germline. CDR3 loop: CSAPGQRNTEAFF. CDR3 DNA sequence: TGCAGCGCCCCGGGACAGCGGAACACTGAAGCTTTCTTT.